This T cell receptor beta chain derives from a study of shared clonotypes between healthy human individuals. General study findings and limits: Compared with memory subsets, naive subsets generally had larger estimated richness.

Of note for this clone: Its antigen remains unknown.

The germline gives CDR1 MNHNY, CDR2 SVGAGI (reference sequence). The V gene end was trimmed by 6 bases and the J gene end by 6 bases; junction bases not matched to a gene: 13. This CDR3 contains 15 residues. Cells designated naive CD8 were CD45RO-negative and were positively selected for CCR7, with terminally differentiated effector memory CD45RA+ cells excluded. Each donor was a Caucasian adult residing in Nashville, Tennessee. Each subset's genomic DNA was shared equally among a number of immunoSEQ plates. Replicate sorted-subset PCRs were loaded with around 220 ng DNA, about 31,000 T cell genomes. This table comes from immunoSEQ multiplex PCR, and its TCRdb copy is limited to in-frame clones, with some not included. The sample consists of about 2.1 million clones, roughly 95% of them appearing once.

Specimen: naive CD8+ T cells from PBMCs. The genes are TRBV6-6 and TRBJ1-1; 7 bases align to TRBD1. This receptor was identified in a man younger than 30 in good health. Some clones in this sample may be carry-over from other donors' samples. The CDR3: CASSFTGVGVAEAFF. Written as DNA, the CDR3 is TGTGCCAGCAGCTTTACAGGGGTAGGGGTCGCTGAAGCTTTCTTT.